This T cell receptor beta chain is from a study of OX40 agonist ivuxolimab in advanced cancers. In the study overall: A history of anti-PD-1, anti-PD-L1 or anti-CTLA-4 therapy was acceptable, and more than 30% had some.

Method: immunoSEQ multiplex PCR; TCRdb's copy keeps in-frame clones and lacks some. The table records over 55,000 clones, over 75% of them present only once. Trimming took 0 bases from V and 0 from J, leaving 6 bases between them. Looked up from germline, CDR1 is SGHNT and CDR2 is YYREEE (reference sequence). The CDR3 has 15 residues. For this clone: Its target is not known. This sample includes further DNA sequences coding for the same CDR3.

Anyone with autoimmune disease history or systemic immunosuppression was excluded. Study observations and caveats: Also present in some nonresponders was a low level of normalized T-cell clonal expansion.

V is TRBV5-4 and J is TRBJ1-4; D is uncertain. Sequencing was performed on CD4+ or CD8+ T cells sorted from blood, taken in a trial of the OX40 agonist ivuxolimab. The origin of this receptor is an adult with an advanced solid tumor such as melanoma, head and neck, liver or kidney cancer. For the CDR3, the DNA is TGTGCCAGCAGCTTGGGGGGAGCAACTAATGAAAAACTGTTTTTT. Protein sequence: CASSLGGATNEKLFF.